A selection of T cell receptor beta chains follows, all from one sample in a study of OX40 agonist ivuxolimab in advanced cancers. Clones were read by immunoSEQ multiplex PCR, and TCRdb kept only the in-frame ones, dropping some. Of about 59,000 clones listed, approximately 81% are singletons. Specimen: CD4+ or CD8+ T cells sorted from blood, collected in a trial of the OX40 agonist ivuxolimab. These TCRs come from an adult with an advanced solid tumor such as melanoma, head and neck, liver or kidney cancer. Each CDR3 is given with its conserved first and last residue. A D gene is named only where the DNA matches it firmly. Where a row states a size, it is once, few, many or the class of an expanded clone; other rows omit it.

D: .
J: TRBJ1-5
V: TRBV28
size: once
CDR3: CASSLPSGVQLNQPQHF
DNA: TGTGCCAGCAGTTTACCCAGTGGGGTACAACTCAATCAGCCCCAGCATTTT

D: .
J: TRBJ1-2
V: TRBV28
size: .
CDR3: CASSFGKINYGYTF
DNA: TGTGCCAGCAGTTTTGGCAAAATTAACTATGGCTACACCTTC

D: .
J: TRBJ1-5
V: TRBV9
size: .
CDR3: CASSVGGDPHEPQHF
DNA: TGTGCCAGCAGCGTCGGCGGGGATCCCCATGAGCCCCAGCATTTT

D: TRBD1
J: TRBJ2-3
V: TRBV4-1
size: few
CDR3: CASNPTPGQRTDTQYF
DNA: TGCGCCAGCAACCCTACGCCGGGACAGCGCACAGATACGCAGTATTTT

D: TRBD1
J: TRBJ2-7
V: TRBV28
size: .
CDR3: CASIGPGQGGFEQYF
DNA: TGTGCCAGCATCGGTCCGGGACAGGGTGGTTTCGAGCAGTACTTC

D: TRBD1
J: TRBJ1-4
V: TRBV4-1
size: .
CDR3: CASSQDPGQTNEKLFF
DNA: TGCGCCAGCAGCCAAGACCCGGGACAGACGAATGAAAAACTGTTTTTT

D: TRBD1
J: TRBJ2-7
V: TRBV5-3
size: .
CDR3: CARSTGPGTGFYEQYF
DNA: TGTGCCAGAAGTACCGGCCCCGGGACAGGATTCTACGAGCAGTACTTC

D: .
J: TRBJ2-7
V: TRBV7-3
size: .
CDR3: CASSLTPIETYEQYF
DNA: TGTGCCAGCAGCTTAACTCCGATTGAGACCTACGAGCAGTACTTC

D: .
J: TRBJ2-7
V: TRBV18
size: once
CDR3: CASSRPPSSYEQYF
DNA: TGTGCCAGCTCTCGTCCCCCCTCATCCTACGAGCAGTACTTC

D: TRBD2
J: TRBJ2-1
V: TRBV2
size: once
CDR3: CASSGTSGNEQFF
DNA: TGTGCCAGCAGTGGGACTAGCGGCAATGAGCAGTTCTTC

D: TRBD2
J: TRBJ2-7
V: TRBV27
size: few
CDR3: CANKKRDYPYEQYF
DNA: TGTGCCAACAAAAAGCGGGACTACCCCTACGAGCAGTACTTC

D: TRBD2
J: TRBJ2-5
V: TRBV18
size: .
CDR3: CASSPSGGGETQYF
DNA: TGTGCCAGCTCACCCAGCGGGGGGGGAGAGACCCAGTACTTC

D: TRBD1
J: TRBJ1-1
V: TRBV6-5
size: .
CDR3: CASSWQGASEAFF
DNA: TGTGCCAGCAGTTGGCAGGGGGCGTCTGAAGCTTTCTTT

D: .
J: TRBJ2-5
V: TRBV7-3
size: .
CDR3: CASSLIGAWRETQYF
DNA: TGTGCCAGCAGCTTAATAGGGGCTTGGAGAGAGACCCAGTACTTC

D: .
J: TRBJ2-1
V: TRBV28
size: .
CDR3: CASTTGTATYNEQFF
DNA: TGTGCCAGCACCACCGGGACGGCAACCTACAATGAGCAGTTCTTC

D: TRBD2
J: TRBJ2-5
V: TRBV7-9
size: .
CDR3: CASSWWTSGGAETQYF
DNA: TGTGCCAGCAGCTGGTGGACTAGCGGGGGGGCAGAGACCCAGTACTTC

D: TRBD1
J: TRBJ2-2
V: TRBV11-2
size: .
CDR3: CASSLDGTGGFSYTGELFF
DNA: TGTGCCAGCAGCTTAGATGGGACAGGGGGTTTTAGTTACACCGGGGAGCTGTTTTTT

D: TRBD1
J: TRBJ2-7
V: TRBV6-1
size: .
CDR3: CASSGTGTYEQYF
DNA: TGTGCCAGCAGCGGGACAGGGACCTACGAGCAGTACTTC

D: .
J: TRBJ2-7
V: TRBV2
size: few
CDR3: CASSLRQTRTEQYF
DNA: TGTGCCAGCTCCCTCCGGCAGACACGGACCGAGCAGTACTTC

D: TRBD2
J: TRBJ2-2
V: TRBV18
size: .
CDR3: CASSPGTSGNTGELFF
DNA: TGTGCCAGCTCACCTGGGACTAGCGGGAACACCGGGGAGCTGTTTTTT

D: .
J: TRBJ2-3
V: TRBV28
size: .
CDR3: CASSLQGGSTDTQYF
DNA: TGTGCCAGCAGTTTGCAGGGTGGGAGCACAGATACGCAGTATTTT

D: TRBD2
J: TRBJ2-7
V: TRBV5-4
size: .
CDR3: CASSRTSGAAYEQYF
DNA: TGTGCCAGCAGCAGGACTAGCGGGGCCGCCTACGAGCAGTACTTC

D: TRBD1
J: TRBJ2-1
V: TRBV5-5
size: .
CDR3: CASSARQGSYNEQFF
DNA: TGTGCCAGCAGCGCCAGACAGGGATCCTACAATGAGCAGTTCTTC

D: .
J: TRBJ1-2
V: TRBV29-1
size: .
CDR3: CSVFNRVDYGYTF
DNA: TGCAGCGTTTTCAACAGGGTCGACTATGGCTACACCTTC

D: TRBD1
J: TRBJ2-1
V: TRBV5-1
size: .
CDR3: CASSVGQGDNEQFF
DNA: TGCGCCAGCAGCGTGGGACAGGGAGACAATGAGCAGTTCTTC

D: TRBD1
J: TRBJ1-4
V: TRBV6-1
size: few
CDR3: CASSEGPADRVFEKLFF
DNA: TGTGCCAGCAGTGAAGGACCAGCGGACAGGGTATTTGAAAAACTGTTTTTT

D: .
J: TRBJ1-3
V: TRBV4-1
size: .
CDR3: CASSQDPNGNTIYF
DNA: TGCGCCAGCAGCCAGGACCCTAACGGAAACACCATATATTTT

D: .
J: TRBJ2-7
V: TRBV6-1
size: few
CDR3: CASSERQKGSYEQYF
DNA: TGTGCCAGCAGTGAAAGGCAAAAGGGGTCCTACGAGCAGTACTTC

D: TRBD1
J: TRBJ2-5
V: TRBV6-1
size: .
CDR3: CASSAAGTGMETQYF
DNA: TGTGCCAGCAGTGCAGCCGGGACAGGGATGGAGACCCAGTACTTC

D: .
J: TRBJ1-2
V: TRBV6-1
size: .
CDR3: CASSRGLGDGYTF
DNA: TGTGCCAGCAGCAGGGGTTTGGGCGATGGCTACACCTTC

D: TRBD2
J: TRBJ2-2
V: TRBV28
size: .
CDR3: CASTRGVRVTGELFF
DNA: TGTGCCAGCACCCGGGGGGTCCGTGTCACCGGGGAGCTGTTTTTT

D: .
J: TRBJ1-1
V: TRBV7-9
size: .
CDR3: CASSFFGNTEAFF
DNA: TGTGCCAGCAGCTTTTTCGGAAACACTGAAGCTTTCTTT

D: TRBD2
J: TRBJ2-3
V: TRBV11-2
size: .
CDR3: CASSLRGLAGGGDTQYF
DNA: TGTGCCAGCAGCCTCCGGGGACTAGCGGGAGGTGGAGATACGCAGTATTTT

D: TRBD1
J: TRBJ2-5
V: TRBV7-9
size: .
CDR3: CASSLGTGKETQYF
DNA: TGTGCCAGCAGCTTAGGGACAGGAAAGGAGACCCAGTACTTC

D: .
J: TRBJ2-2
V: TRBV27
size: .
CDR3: CASSLRGSQNTGELFF
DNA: TGTGCCAGCAGTTTACGAGGTTCTCAGAACACCGGGGAGCTGTTTTTT

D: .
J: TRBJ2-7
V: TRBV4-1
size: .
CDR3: CASSQVAGTYEQYF
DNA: TGCGCCAGCAGCCAAGTAGCAGGGACCTACGAGCAGTACTTC

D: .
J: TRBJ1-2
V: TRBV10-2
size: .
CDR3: CASNGRTNYGYTF
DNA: TGCGCCAGCAACGGTAGGACTAACTATGGCTACACCTTC

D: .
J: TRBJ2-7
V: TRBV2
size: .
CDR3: CASNLLVSAYEQYF
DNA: TGTGCCAGCAACCTACTAGTTAGTGCCTACGAGCAGTACTTC

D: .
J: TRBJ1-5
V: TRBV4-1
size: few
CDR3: CASSQDPGASNQPQHF
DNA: TGCGCCAGCAGCCAAGATCCGGGGGCTAGCAATCAGCCCCAGCATTTT

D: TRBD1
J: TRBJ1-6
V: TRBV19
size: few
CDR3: CASSIRDRGLGSPLHF
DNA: TGTGCCAGTAGTATCCGGGACAGGGGACTCGGTTCACCCCTCCACTTT

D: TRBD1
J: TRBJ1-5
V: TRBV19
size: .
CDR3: CASTEGQGPNQPQHF
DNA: TGTGCCAGTACCGAAGGACAGGGGCCTAATCAGCCCCAGCATTTT

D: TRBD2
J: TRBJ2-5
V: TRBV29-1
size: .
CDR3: CSVESSGWDQETQYF
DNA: TGCAGCGTTGAGTCTAGCGGATGGGATCAAGAGACCCAGTACTTC